This TCR beta chain was sequenced in a study of follicular helper T cells after annual influenza vaccination. The method was immunoSEQ multiplex PCR; TCRdb's version includes in-frame clones alone and lacks a portion of them. Altogether approximately 10,000 clones are present, about 82% being singletons, with the ten largest covering about 0.92%. Germline V lookup: CDR1 KGHSH, CDR2 LQKENI. This CDR3 is built from 14 residues. V lost 4 bases and J lost 0, with 9 bases in between. Study conclusions and caveats: Recurrent ICOS+CD38+ cTfh clonotypes included tetramer and AIM influenza-specific ones.

About this clone itself: Its antigen is unknown.

The receptor was derived from an adult who received the influenza vaccine. The genes are TRBV18 and TRBJ2-5; D is uncertain. The input for sequencing was CXCR5- memory CD4+ T cells sorted from blood, taken 6 weeks after influenza vaccination. The CDR3 sequence: CASSRAADQETQYF. The CDR3 DNA sequence: TGTGCCAGCTCACGTGCGGCGGACCAAGAGACCCAGTACTTC.